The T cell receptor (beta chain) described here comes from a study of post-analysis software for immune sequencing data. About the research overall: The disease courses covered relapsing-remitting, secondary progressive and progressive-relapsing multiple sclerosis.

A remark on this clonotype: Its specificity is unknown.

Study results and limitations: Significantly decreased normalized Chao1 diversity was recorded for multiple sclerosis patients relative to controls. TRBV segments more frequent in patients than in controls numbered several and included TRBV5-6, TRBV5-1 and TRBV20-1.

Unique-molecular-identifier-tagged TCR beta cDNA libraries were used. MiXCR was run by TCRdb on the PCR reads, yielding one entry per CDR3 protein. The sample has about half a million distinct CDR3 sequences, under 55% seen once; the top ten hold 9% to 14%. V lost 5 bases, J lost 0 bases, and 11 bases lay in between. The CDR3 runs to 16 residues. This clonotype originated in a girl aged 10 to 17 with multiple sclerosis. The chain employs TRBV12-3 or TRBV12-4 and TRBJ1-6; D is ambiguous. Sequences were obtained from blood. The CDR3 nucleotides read TGTGCCAGCAGTCCTCAAACGAGCTCCTATAATTCACCCCTCCACTTT. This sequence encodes CASSPQTSSYNSPLHF.